This T cell receptor (beta chain) emerged from a study of early T cells in non-severe SARS-CoV-2 infection. Study-level information: The input, bulk RNA from unsorted whole blood, was sequenced, and chains were unpaired.

This clonotype was observed at least ten times. Its specificity is not known. This CDR3 comprises 15 residues. The germline gives CDR1 SQVTM, CDR2 ANQGSEA. Trimming removed 6 bases from V and 7 bases from J, with 22 bases in between. Points from the study as a whole: Using VDJdb, the matching emphasized anti-spike CD8 responses while missing private and CD4 specificities.

Attached unique molecular identifiers marked individual cDNA molecules. Each CDR3 protein gets one entry after TCRdb re-called the 5' RACE reads with MiXCR. The sample gives about 69,000 distinct CDR3 sequences, about 10% of which show up once; 5.7% is in the top ten. The sample here was whole blood, taken at baseline. The sequence was obtained from an adult who was a healthcare worker with PCR-confirmed SARS-CoV-2 infection or an uninfected control (not recorded which). This sequence joins TRBV29-1 and TRBJ2-1; D might be TRBD1 or TRBD2, each matching 8 bases. CDR3 DNA sequence: TGCAGCGTCGGACAGGGATTCAGCGGGAGTAATGAGCAGTTCTTC. This translates into CSVGQGFSGSNEQFF.